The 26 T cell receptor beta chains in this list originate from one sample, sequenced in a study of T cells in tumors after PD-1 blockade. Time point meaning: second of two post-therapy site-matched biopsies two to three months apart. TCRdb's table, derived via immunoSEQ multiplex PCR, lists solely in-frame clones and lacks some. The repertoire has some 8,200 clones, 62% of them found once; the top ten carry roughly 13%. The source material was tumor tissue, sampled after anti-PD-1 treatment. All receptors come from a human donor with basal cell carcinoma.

The CDR3 nucleotides are TGTGCCAGCAGCTTCCAGGGGATCAATCAGCCCCAGCATTTT. Protein sequence: CASSFQGINQPQHF. The rearrangement links TRBV7-9 to TRBJ1-5, with D maybe TRBD1 (6 bases). Between the trimmed V and J ends, which lost 3 bases and 3 bases, there was a span of 9 bases. The CDR3 contains 14 residues. Germline V gives CDR1 SEHNR, CDR2 FQNEAQ (reference sequence).

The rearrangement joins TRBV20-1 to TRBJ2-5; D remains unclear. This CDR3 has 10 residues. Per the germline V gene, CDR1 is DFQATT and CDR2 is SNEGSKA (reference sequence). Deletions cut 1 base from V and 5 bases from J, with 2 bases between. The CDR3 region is CSARAETQYF. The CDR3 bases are TGCAGTGCTAGAGCGGAGACCCAGTACTTC.

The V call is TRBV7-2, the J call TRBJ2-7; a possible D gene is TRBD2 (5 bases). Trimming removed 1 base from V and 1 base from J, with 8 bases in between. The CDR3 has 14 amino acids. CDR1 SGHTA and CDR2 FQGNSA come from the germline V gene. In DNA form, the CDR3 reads TGTGCCAGCAGCTTAGGGTGGAGGTCCTACGAGCAGTACTTC. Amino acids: CASSLGWRSYEQYF. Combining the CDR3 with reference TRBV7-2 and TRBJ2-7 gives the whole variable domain GAGVSQSPSNKVTEKGKDVELRCDPISGHTALYWYRQSLGQGLEFLIYFQGNSAPDKSGLPSDRFSAERTGGSVSTLTIQRTQQEDSAVYLCASSLGWRSYEQYFGPGTRLTVT.

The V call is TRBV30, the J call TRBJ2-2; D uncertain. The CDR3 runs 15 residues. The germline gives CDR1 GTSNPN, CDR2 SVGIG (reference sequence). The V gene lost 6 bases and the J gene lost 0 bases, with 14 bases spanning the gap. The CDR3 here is CACRSRQANTGELFF. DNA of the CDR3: TGTGCCTGTCGGTCGCGGCAAGCGAACACCGGGGAGCTGTTTTTT.

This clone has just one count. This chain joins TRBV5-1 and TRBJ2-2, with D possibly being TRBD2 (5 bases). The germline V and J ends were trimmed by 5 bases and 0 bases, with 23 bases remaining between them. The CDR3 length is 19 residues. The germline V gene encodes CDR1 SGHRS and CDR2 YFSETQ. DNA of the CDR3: TGCGCCAGCAGGAGGAGGTCGAAGTCAGTCCACGCGAACACCGGGGAGCTGTTTTTT. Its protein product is CASRRRSKSVHANTGELFF.

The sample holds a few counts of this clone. In DNA, the CDR3 is TGTGCCAGCAGCACCGGGACAGGGCTGGATGAGCAGTTCTTC. It yields the protein CASSTGTGLDEQFF. This chain links TRBV9 with TRBJ2-1, with 9 bases aligning to TRBD1. Trimming cost V 4 bases and J 8 bases; bases outside gene matches: 7. The CDR3 is 14 amino acids. Germline V lookup: CDR1 SGDLS, CDR2 YYNGEE.

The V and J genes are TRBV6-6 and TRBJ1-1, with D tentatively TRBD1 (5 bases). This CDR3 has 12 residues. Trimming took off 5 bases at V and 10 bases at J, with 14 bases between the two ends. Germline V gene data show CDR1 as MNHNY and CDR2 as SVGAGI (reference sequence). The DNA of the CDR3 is TGTGCCAGCAGTCCACGGGGGGATGGAGCTTTCTTT. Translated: CASSPRGDGAFF.

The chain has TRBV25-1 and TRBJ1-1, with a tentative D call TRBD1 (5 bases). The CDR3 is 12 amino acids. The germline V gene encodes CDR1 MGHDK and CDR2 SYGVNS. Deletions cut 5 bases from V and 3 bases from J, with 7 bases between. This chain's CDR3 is CASSKQDTEAFF. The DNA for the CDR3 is TGTGCCAGCAGTAAACAGGACACTGAAGCTTTCTTT.

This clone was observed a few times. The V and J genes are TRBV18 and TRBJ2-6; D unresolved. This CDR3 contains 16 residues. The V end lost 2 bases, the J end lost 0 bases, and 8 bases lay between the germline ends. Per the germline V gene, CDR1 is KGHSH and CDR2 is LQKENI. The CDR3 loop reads CASSPYRASGANVLTF. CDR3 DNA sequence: TGTGCCAGCTCACCATATCGGGCCTCTGGGGCCAACGTCCTGACTTTC.

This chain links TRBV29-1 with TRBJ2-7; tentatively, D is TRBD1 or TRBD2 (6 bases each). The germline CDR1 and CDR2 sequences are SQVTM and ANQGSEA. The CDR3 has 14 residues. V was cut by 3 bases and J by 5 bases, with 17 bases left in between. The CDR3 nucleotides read TGCAGCGTTGAGGGCGGGGCAGGGGTAAACGAGCAGTACTTC. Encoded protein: CSVEGGAGVNEQYF.

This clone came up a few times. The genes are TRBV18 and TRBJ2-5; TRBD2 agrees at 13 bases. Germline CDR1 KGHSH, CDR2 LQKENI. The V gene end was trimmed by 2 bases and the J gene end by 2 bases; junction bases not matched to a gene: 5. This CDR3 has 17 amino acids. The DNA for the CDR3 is TGTGCCAGCTCACCATCGCGACTAGCGGGGGGTCAAGAGACCCAGTACTTC. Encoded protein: CASSPSRLAGGQETQYF.

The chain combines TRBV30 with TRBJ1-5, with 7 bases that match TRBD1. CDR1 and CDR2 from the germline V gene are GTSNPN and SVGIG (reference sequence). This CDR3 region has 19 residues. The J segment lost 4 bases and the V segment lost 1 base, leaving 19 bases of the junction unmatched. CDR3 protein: CAWSARAIRGGRYNQPQHF. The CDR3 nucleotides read TGTGCCTGGAGTGCGAGGGCCATCAGGGGGGGTCGGTATAATCAGCCCCAGCATTTT.

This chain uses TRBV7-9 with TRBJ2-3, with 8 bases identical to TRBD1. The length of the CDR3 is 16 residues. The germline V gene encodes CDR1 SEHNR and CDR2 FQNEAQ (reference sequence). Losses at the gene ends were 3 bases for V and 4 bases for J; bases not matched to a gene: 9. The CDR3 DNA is TGTGCCAGCAGCTTGGTCTGGACAGGGAGAGCAGATACGCAGTATTTT. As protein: CASSLVWTGRADTQYF.

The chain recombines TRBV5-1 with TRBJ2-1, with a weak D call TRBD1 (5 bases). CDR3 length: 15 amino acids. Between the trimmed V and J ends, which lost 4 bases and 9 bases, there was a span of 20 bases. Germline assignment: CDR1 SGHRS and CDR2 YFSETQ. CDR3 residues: CASSLTTGSIGEQFF. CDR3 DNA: TGCGCCAGCAGCCTAACCACAGGTTCGATCGGTGAGCAGTTCTTC.

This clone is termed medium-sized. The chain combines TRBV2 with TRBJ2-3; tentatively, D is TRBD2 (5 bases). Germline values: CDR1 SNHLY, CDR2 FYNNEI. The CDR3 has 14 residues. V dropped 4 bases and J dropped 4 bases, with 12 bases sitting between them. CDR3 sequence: CASSVGVVADTQYF. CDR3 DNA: TGTGCCAGCAGTGTGGGAGTTGTCGCAGATACGCAGTATTTT. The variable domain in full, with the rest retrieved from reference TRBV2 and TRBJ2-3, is EPEVTQTPSHQVTQMGQEVILRCVPISNHLYFYWYRQILGQKVEFLVSFYNNEISEKSEIFDDQFSVERPDGSNFTLKIRSTKLEDSAMYFCASSVGVVADTQYFGPGTRLTVL.

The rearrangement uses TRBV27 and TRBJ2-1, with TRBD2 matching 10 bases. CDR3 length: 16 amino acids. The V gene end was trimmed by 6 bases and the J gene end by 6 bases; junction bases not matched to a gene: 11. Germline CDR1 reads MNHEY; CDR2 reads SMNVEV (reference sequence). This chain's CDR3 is CASSSGRLAGVNEQFF. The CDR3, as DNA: TGTGCCAGCAGCTCGGGGAGGCTAGCGGGGGTCAATGAGCAGTTCTTC.

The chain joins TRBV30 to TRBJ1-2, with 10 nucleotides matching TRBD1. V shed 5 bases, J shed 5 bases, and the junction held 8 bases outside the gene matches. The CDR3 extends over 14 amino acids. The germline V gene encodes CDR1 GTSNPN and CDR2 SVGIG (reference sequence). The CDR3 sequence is CAWDPRTGGYGYTF. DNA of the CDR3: TGTGCCTGGGATCCGAGGACAGGGGGGTATGGCTACACCTTC.

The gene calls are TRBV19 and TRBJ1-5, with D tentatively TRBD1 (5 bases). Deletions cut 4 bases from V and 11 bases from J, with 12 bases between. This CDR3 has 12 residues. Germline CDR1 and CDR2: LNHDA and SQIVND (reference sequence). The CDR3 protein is CASSTTQGTQHF. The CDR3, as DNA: TGTGCCAGTAGTACAACTCAGGGTACCCAGCATTTT. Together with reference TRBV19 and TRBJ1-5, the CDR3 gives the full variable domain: DGGITQSPKYLFRKEGQNVTLSCEQNLNHDAMYWYRQDPGQGLRLIYYSQIVNDFQKGDIAEGYSVSREKKESFPLTVTSAQKNPTAFYLCASSTTQGTQHFGDGTRLSIL.

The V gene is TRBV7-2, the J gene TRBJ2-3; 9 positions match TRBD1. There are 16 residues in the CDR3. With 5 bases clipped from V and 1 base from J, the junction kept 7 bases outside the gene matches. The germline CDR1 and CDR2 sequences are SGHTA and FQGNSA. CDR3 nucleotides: TGTGCCAGCAGCCCCCACAGGGGGCGCGGCACAGATACGCAGTATTTT. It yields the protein CASSPHRGRGTDTQYF.

The CDR3, as DNA: TGTGCCAGCAGCCAAAGTCTCACCCCGAAAGAGACCCAGTACTTC. Translating it yields CASSQSLTPKETQYF. V gene TRBV14 combines with J gene TRBJ2-5, with D uncertain. Germline V gene data show CDR1 as SGHDN and CDR2 as FVKESK. Trimming cost V 2 bases and J 3 bases, with 13 bases left between them. The length of the CDR3 is 15 residues.

The CDR3 DNA reads TGCGCCAGCAGCTTGGAGGGGCCCCGGAATTCACCCCTCCACTTT. Protein sequence: CASSLEGPRNSPLHF. V and J are TRBV5-1 and TRBJ1-6; D possibly corresponds to TRBD1 (5 bases). V shed 0 bases and J shed 7 bases, with 11 bases lying between them. Germline CDR1 SGHRS, CDR2 YFSETQ. The CDR3 totals 15 residues.

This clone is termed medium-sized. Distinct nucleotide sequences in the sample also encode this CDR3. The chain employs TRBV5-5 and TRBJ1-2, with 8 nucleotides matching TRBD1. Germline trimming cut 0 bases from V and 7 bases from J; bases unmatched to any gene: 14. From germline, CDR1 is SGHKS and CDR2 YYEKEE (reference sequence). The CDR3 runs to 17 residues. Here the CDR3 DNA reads TGTGCCAGCAGCTTGGAGTATATGGGTCAGGGGGCTGCTGGCTACACCTTC. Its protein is CASSLEYMGQGAAGYTF.

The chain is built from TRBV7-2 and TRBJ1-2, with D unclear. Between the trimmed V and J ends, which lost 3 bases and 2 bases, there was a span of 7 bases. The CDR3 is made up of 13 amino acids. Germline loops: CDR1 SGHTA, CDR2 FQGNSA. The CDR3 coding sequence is TGTGCCAGCAGCTTGGGCAGGAACTATGGCTACACCTTC. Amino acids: CASSLGRNYGYTF.

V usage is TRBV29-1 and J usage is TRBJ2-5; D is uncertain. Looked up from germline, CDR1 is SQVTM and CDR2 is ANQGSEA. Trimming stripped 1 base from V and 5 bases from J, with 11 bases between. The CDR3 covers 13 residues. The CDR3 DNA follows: TGCAGCGTTGAAGGCAGAGAGTGGGAGACCCAGTACTTC. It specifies CSVEGREWETQYF.

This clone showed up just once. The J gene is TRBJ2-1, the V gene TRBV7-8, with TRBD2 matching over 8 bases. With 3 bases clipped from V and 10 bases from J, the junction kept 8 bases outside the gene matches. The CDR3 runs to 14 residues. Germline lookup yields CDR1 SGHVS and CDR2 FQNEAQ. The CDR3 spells CASSFGSGAREQFF. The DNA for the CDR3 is TGTGCCAGCAGCTTTGGTAGCGGGGCGCGGGAGCAGTTCTTC.

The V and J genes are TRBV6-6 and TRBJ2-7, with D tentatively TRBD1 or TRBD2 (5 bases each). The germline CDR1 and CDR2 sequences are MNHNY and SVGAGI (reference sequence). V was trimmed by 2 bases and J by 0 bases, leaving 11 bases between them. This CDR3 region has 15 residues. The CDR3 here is CASSYRDASSYEQYF. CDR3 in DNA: TGTGCCAGCAGTTACCGGGACGCGAGCTCCTACGAGCAGTACTTC.